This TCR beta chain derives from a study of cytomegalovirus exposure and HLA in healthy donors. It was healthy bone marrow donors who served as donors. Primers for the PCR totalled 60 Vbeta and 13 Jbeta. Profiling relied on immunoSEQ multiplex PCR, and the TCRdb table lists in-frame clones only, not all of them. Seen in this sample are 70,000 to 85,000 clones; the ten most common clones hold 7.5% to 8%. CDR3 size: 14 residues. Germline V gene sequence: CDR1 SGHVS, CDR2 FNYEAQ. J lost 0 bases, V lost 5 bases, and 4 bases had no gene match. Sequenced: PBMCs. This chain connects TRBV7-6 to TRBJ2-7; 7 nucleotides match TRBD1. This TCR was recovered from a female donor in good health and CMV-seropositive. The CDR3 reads CASSNWDSSYEQYF. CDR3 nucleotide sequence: TGTGCCAGCAGCAACTGGGACAGCTCCTACGAGCAGTACTTC.